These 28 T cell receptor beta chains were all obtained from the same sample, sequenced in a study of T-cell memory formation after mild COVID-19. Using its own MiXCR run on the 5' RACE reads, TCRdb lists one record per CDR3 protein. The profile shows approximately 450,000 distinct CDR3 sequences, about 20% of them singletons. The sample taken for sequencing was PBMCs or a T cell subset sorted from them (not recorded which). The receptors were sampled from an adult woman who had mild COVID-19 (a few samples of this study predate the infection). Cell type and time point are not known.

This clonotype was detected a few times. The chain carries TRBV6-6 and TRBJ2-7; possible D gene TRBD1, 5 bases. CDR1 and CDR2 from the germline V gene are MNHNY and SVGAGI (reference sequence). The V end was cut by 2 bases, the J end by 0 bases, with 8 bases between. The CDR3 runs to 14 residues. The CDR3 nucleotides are TGTGCCAGCAGTTACCGACAGTCCTCCTACGAGCAGTACTTC. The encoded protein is CASSYRQSSYEQYF.

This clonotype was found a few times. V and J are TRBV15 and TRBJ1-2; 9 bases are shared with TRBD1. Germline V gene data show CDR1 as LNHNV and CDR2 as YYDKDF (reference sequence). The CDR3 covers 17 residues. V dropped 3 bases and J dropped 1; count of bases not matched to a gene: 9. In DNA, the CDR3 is TGTGCCACCAGCAGTCCGGGACAGGGACTTTTTAACTATGGCTACACCTTC. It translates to CATSSPGQGLFNYGYTF.

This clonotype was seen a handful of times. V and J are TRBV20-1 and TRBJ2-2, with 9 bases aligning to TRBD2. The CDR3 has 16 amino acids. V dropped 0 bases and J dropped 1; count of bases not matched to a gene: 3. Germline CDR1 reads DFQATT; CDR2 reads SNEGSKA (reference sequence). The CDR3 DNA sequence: TGCAGTGCTAGAGATAGCGGGAGAGTGAACACCGGGGAGCTGTTTTTT. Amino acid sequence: CSARDSGRVNTGELFF.

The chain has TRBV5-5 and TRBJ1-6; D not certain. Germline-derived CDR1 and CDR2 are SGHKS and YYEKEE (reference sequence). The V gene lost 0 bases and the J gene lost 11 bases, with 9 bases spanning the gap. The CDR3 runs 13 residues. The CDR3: CASSLVSPAPLHF. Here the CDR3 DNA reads TGTGCCAGCAGCTTGGTTTCGCCGGCACCCCTCCACTTT. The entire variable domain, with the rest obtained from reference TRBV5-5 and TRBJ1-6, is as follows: DAGVTQSPTHLIKTRGQQVTLRCSPISGHKSVSWYQQVLGQGPQFIFQYYEKEERGRGNFPDRFSARQFPNYSSELNVNALLLGDSALYLCASSLVSPAPLHFGNGTRLTVT.

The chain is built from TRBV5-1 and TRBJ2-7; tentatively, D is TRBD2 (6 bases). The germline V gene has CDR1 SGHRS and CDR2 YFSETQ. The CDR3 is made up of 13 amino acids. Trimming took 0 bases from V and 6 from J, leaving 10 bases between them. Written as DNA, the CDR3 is TGCGCCAGCAGCTTGGACCACGGGGGCGAGCAGTACTTC. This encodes CASSLDHGGEQYF.

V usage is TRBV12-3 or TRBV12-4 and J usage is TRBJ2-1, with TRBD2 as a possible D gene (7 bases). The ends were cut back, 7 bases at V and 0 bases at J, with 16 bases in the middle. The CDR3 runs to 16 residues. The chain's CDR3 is CASTLGGGSSYNEQFF. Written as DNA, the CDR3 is TGTGCCAGCACCCTCGGGGGCGGGAGCTCCTACAATGAGCAGTTCTTC.

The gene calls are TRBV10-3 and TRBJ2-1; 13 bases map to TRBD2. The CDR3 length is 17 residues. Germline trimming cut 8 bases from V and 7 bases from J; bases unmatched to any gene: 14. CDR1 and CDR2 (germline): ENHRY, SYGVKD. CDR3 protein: CAIARTQLAGGRNEQFF. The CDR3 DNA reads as TGTGCCATCGCCCGAACTCAACTAGCGGGAGGGAGGAATGAGCAGTTCTTC.

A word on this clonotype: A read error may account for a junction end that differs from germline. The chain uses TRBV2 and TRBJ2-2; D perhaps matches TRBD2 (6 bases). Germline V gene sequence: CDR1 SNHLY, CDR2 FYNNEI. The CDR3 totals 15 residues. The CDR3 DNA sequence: TGTGCCAGCAGTGACAACTCACCGGGACTCGGGGAGCTGTTGTTT. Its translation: CASSDNSPGLGELLF.

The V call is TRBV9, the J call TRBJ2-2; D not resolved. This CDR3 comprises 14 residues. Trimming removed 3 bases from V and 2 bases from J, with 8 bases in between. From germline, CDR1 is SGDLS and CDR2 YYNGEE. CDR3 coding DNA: TGTGCCAGCAGCGCAGAACTAAACACCGGGGAGCTGTTTTTT. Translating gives CASSAELNTGELFF.

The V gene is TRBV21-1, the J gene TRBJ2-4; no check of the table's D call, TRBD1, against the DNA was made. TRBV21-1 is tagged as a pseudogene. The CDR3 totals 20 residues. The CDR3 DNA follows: TGTGCCAGCAGCAAAAAGGGAGAAGGGGACAGTTCCCTAGCCAAAAACATTCAGTACTTC. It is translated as CASSKKGEGDSSLAKNIQYF.

The DNA for the CDR3 is TGCGCCAGCAGCGTGACTAGCGGTGCGGGCTACGAGCAGTACTTC. Protein product: CASSVTSGAGYEQYF. This chain connects TRBV5-1 to TRBJ2-7; 9 nucleotides agree with TRBD2. The V gene end was trimmed by 4 bases and the J gene end by 3 bases; junction bases not matched to a gene: 8. Germline-derived CDR1 and CDR2 are SGHRS and YFSETQ. This CDR3 is built from 15 residues.

The CDR3 spells CASSPTSGGVSYEQYF. The CDR3 DNA sequence: TGTGCCAGCAGCCCGACTAGCGGGGGGGTCTCCTACGAGCAGTACTTC. The chain carries TRBV9 and TRBJ2-7; 14 nucleotides align to TRBD2. With 4 bases clipped from V and 0 bases from J, the junction kept 3 bases outside the gene matches. The germline gives CDR1 SGDLS, CDR2 YYNGEE. The CDR3 has 16 amino acids.

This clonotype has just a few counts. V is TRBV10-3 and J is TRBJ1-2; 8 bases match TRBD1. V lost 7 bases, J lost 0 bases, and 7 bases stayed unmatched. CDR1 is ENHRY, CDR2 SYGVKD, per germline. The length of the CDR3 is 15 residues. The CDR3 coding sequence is TGTGCCATCACCCCAGGGGGCCGAGCTAACTATGGCTACACCTTC. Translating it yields CAITPGGRANYGYTF.

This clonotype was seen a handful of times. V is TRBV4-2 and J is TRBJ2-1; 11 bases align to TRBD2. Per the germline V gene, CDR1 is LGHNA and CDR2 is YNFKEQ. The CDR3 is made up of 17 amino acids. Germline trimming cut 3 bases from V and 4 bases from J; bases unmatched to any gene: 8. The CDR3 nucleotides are TGTGCCAGCAGCCAGCCCATGGGACTAGCGGAATACAATGAGCAGTTCTTC. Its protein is CASSQPMGLAEYNEQFF.

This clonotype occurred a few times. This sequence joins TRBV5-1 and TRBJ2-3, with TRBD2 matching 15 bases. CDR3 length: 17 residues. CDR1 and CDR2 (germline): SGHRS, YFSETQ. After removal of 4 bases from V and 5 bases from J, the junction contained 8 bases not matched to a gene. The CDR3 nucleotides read TGCGCCAGCAGCATTTTCCGGACTAGCGGGGGGGGAGATACGCAGTATTTT. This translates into CASSIFRTSGGGDTQYF.

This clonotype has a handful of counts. The CDR3 protein is CASMSGQETQYF. The CDR3 nucleotides are TGTGCCAGCATGAGCGGCCAAGAGACCCAGTACTTC. This chain joins TRBV28 and TRBJ2-5, with D possibly matching TRBD2 (5 bases). The CDR3 is 12 amino acids. Per the germline V gene, CDR1 is MDHEN and CDR2 is SYDVKM. The V end lost 7 bases, the J end lost 1 base, and 7 bases lay between the germline ends.

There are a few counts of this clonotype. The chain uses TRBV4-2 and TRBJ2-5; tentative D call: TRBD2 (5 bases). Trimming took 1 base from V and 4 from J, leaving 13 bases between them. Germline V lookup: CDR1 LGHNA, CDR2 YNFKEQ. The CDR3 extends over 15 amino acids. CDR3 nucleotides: TGTGCCAGCAGCCAAGCTAGCCAAATACGAGAGACCCAGTACTTC. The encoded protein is CASSQASQIRETQYF.

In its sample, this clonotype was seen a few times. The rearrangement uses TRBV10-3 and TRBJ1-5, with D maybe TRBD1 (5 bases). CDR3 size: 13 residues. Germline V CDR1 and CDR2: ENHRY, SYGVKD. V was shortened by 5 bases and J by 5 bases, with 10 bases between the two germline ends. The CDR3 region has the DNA TGTGCCATCAGTATGACAGCAGATCAGCCCCAGCATTTT. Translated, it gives CAISMTADQPQHF.

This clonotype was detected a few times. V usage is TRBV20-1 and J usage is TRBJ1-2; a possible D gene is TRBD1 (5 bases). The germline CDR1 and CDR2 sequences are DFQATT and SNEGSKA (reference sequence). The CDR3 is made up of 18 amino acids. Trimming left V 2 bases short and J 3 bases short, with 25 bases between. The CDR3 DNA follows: TGCAGTGCTAGAATGGCGAGGTTTGGGGGAGTGTCATACTATGGCTACACCTTC. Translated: CSARMARFGGVSYYGYTF.

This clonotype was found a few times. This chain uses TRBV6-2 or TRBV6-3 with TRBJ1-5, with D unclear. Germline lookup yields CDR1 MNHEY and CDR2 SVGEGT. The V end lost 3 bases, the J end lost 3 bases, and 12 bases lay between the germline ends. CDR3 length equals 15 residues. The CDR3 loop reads CASSYVDNYNQPQHF. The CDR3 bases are TGTGCCAGCAGTTATGTTGACAACTACAATCAGCCCCAGCATTTT.

The CDR3 spells CASSVATSGEGGDTQYF. DNA for the CDR3: TGTGCCAGCAGTGTTGCGACTAGCGGAGAAGGGGGAGATACGCAGTATTTT. The chain joins TRBV2 to TRBJ2-3, with TRBD2 identical over 9 bases. This CDR3 contains 17 residues. Trimming removed 4 bases from V and 5 bases from J; junction bases left unmatched: 13. In germline, CDR1 is SNHLY, CDR2 FYNNEI.

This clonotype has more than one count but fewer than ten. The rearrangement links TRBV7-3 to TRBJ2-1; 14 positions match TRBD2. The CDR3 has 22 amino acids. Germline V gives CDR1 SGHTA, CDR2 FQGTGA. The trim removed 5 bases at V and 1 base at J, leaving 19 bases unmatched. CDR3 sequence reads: CASSPGTSGSIEGVGSYNEQFF. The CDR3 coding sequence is TGTGCCAGCAGCCCCGGGACTAGCGGGAGTATTGAGGGTGTGGGATCCTACAATGAGCAGTTCTTC.

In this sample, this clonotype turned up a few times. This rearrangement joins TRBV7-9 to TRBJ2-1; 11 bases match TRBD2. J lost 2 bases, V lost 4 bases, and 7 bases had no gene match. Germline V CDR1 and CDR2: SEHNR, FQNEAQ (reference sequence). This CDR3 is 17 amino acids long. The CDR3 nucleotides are TGTGCCAGCAGCTCCCAGGGACTAGCGGACCCCTACAATGAGCAGTTCTTC. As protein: CASSSQGLADPYNEQFF.

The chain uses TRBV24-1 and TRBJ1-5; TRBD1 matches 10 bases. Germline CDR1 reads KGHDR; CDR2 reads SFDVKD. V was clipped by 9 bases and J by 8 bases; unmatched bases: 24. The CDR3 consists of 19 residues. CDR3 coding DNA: TGTGCCACCCTACGACGGAATCCCGGGGACAGGGGTCAGAGTAAGCCCCAGCATTTT. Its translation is CATLRRNPGDRGQSKPQHF.

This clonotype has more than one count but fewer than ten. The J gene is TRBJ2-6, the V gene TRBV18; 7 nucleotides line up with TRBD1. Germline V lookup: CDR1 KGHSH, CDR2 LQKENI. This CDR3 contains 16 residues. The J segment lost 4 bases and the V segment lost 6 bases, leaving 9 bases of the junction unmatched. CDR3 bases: TGTGCCAGCTCGGATCGACAGGGAACAGGGGCCAACGTCCTGACTTTC. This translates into CASSDRQGTGANVLTF.

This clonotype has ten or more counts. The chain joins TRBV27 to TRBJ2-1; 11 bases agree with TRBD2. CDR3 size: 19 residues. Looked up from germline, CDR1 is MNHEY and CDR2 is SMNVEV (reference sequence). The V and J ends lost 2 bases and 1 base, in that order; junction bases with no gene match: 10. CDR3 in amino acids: CASSLSPLLAGGSYNEQFF. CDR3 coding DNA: TGTGCCAGCAGTTTAAGTCCTCTTCTAGCGGGAGGATCCTACAATGAGCAGTTCTTC.

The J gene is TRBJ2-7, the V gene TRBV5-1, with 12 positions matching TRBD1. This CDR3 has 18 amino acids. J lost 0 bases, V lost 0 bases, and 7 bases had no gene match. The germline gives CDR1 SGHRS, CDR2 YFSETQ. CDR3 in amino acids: CASSLGDRGPDSSYEQYF. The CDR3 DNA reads TGCGCCAGCAGCTTGGGGGACAGGGGGCCCGACAGCTCCTACGAGCAGTACTTC.

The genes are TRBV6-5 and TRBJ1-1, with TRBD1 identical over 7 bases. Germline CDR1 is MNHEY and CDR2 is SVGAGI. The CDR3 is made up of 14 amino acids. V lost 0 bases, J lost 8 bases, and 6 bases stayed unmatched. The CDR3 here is CASSYSGQPNEAFF. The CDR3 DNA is TGTGCCAGCAGTTACTCGGGACAGCCCAACGAAGCTTTCTTT.